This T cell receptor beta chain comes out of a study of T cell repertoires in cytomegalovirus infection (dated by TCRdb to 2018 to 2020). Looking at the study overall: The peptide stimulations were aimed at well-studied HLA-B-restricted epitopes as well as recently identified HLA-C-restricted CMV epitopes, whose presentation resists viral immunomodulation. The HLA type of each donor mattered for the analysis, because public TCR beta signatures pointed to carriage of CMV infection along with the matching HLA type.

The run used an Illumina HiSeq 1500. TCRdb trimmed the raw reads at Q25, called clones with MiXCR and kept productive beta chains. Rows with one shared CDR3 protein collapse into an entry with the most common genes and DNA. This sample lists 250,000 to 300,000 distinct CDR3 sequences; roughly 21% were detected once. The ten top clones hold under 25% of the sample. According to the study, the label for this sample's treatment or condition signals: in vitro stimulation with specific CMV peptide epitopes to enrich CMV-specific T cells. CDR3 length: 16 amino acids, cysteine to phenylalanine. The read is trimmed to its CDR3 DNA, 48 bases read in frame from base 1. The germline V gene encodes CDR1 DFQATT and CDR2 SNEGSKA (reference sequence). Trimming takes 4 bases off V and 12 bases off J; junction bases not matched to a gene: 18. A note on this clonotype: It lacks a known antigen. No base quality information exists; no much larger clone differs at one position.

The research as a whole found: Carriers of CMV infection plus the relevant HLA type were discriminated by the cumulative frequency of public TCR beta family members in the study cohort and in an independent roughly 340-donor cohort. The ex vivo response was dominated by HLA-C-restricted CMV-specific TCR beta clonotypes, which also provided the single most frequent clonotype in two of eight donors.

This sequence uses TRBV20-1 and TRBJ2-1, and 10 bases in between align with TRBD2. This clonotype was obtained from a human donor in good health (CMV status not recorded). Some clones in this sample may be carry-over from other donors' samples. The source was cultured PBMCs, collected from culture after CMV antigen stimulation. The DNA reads TGCAGTGCTAAAACCAGTGGGACTAGCGAGGGTGGGGGGCAGTTCTTC. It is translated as CSAKTSGTSEGGGQFF.